This entry lists 5 T cell receptor beta chains sequenced from one sample in a study of immune cell composition in non-small cell lung cancer. The data were produced by immunoSEQ multiplex PCR, yet TCRdb's version contains in-frame clones alone and is incomplete. Of some 7,200 clones listed, approximately 77% are singletons. Normal lung was sampled as far from the tumour as possible, at least 3 cm. Sequencing was carried out using non-adjacent lung tissue. These receptors were taken from a human donor with non-small cell lung cancer.

This clone was picked up a small number of times. CDR3 sequence reads: CASGGGRQDTQYF. Written as DNA, the CDR3 is TGTGCTAGTGGCGGGGGGCGGCAAGATACGCAGTATTTT. The chain carries TRBV12-5 and TRBJ2-3, with D possibly TRBD2 on 7 matching bases. Germline CDR1 reads LGHNT; CDR2 reads FRNRAP. The CDR3 totals 13 residues. V lost 6 bases and J lost 5, with 12 bases in between.

The V call is TRBV6-5, the J call TRBJ2-5; D perhaps matches TRBD1 (6 bases). The germline V and J ends were trimmed by 4 bases and 1 base, with 10 bases remaining between them. Germline V gives CDR1 MNHEY, CDR2 SVGAGI. This CDR3 comprises 14 residues. As DNA, the CDR3 is TGTGCCAGCAGTTTACAGGACAGCCAAGAGACCCAGTACTTC. Translating gives CASSLQDSQETQYF.

The V call is TRBV28, the J call TRBJ1-5, with 8 bases fitting TRBD1. V was clipped by 5 bases and J by 6 bases; unmatched bases: 15. The CDR3 extends over 17 amino acids. Germline V CDR1 and CDR2: MDHEN, SYDVKM. The CDR3 coding sequence is TGTGCCAGCAGTCCCCCCCATTTCGGACAGGGAAGTCAGCCCCAGCATTTT. It specifies CASSPPHFGQGSQPQHF.

This chain uses TRBV30 with TRBJ2-5, with D tentatively TRBD2 (6 bases). Trimming took off 2 bases at V and 5 bases at J, with 12 bases between the two ends. CDR1 and CDR2 (germline): GTSNPN, SVGIG (reference sequence). The CDR3 extends over 13 amino acids. DNA of the CDR3: TGTGCCTGGAGTAGGAGGAGGGCTGAGACCCAGTACTTC. Residues: CAWSRRRAETQYF.

This chain connects TRBV7-2 to TRBJ2-5, with 7 nucleotides matching TRBD2. This CDR3 is built from 15 residues. The junction had 5 bases not matched to a gene; V was cut back by 1 base and J by 3 bases. CDR1 and CDR2 (germline): SGHTA, FQGNSA. CDR3 protein: CASSLGGGGKETQYF. For the CDR3, the DNA is TGTGCCAGCAGCTTAGGGGGGGGTGGTAAAGAGACCCAGTACTTC. The complete variable domain, with remaining parts taken from reference TRBV7-2 and TRBJ2-5, reads GAGVSQSPSNKVTEKGKDVELRCDPISGHTALYWYRQSLGQGLEFLIYFQGNSAPDKSGLPSDRFSAERTGGSVSTLTIQRTQQEDSAVYLCASSLGGGGKETQYFGPGTRLLVL.